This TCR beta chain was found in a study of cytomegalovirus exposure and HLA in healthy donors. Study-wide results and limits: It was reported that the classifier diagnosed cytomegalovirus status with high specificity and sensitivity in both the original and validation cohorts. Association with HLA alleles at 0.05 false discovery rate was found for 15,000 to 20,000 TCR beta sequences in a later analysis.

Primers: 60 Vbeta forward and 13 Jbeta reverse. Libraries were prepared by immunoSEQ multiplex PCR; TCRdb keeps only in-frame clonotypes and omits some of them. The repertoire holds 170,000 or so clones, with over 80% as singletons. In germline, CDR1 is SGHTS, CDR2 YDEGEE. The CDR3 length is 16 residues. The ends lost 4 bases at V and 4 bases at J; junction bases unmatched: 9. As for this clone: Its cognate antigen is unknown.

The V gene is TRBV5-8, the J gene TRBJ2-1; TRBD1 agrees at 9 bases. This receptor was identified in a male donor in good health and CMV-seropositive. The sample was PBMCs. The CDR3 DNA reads TGTGCCAGCAGCCCATCACGGGGGACAGGGTACAATGAGCAGTTCTTC. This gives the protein CASSPSRGTGYNEQFF.